The 3 T cell receptor beta chains presented below share a single source sample, sequenced in a study of blood T cell repertoires in COVID-19. Profiling relied on immunoSEQ multiplex PCR, and the TCRdb table lists in-frame clones only, not all of them. This sample has 50,000 or so clones; roughly 89% occur once, and the top ten carry around 6.4%. The sequenced material came from peripheral blood. These receptors were taken from a man aged 70 or older with active COVID-19.

V is TRBV25-1 and J is TRBJ2-2; tentatively, D is TRBD2 (6 bases). Germline V lookup: CDR1 MGHDK, CDR2 SYGVNS. Trimming took 3 bases from V and 4 from J, leaving 15 bases between them. The CDR3 extends over 16 amino acids. The CDR3 loop reads CASSDHGTRLTGELFF. Written as DNA, the CDR3 is TGTGCCAGCAGTGACCACGGGACTCGACTCACCGGGGAGCTGTTTTTT.

The chain uses TRBV4-1 and TRBJ2-5, with D possibly TRBD1 on 6 matching bases. Per the germline V gene, CDR1 is MGHRA and CDR2 is YSYEKL. This CDR3 is 17 amino acids long. V was pared by 1 base and J by 0 bases, with 15 bases between. For the CDR3, the DNA is TGCGCCAGCAGCCAAGCCCCAACCGGGACACACCAAGAGACCCAGTACTTC. It translates to CASSQAPTGTHQETQYF.

The J gene is TRBJ1-1, the V gene TRBV29-1; weak D call: TRBD1 (6 bases). Trimming took 6 bases from V and 8 from J, leaving 10 bases between them. Germline CDR1 and CDR2: SQVTM and ANQGSEA. This CDR3 comprises 10 residues. The CDR3 sequence: CSVGTMEAFF. The CDR3 bases are TGCAGCGTCGGGACAATGGAAGCTTTCTTT. The full variable domain, completed using reference TRBV29-1 and TRBJ1-1, is SAVISQKPSRDICQRGTSLTIQCQVDSQVTMMFWYRQQPGQSLTLIATANQGSEATYESGFVIDKFPISRPNLTFSTLTVSNMSPEDSSIYLCSVGTMEAFFGQGTRLTVV.